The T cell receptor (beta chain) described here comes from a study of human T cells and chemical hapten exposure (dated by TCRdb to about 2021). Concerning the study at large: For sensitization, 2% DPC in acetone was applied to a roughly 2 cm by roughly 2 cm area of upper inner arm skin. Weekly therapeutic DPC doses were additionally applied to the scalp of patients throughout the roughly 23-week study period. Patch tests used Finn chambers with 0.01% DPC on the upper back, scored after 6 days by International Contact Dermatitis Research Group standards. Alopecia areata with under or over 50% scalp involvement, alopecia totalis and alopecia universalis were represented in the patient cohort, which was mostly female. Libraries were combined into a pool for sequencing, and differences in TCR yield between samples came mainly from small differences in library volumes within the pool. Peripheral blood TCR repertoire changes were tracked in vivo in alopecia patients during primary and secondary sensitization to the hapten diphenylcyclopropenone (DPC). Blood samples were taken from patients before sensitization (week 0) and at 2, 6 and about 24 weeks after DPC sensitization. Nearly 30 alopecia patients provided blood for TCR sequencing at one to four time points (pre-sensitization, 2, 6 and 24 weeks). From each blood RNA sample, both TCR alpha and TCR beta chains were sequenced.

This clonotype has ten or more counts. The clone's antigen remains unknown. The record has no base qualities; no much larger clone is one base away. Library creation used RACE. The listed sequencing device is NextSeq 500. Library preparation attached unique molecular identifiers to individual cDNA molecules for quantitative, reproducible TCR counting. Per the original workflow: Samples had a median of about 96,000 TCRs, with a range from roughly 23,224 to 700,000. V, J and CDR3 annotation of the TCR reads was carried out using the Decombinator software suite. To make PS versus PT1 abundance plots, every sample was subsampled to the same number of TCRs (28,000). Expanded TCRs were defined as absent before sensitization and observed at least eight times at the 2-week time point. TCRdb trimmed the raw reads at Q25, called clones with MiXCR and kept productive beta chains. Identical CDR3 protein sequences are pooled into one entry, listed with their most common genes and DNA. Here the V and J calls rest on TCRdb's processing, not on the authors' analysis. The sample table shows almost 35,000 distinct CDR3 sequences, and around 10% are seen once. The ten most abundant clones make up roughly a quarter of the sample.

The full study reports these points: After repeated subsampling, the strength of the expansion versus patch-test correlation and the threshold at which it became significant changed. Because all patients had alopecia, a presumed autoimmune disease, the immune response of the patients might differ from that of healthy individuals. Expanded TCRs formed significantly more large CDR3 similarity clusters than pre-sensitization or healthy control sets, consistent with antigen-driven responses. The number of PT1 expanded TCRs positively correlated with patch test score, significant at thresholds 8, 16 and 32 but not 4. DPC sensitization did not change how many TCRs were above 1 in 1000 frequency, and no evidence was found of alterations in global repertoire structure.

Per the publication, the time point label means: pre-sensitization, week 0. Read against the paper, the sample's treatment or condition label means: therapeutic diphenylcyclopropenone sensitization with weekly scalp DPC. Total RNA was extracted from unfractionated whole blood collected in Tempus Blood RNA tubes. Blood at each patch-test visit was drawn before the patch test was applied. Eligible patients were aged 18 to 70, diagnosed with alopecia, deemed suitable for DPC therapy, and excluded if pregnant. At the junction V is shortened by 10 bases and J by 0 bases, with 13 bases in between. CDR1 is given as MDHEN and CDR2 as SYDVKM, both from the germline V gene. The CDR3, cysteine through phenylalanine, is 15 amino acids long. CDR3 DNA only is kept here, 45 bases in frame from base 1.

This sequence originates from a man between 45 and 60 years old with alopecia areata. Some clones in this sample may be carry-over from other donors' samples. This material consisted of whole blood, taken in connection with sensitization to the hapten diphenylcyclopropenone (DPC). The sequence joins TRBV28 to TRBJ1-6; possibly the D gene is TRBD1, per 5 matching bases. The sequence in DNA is TGTGCCACCCACGGGGGGAGCTCCTATAATTCACCCCTCCACTTT. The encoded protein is CATHGGSSYNSPLHF. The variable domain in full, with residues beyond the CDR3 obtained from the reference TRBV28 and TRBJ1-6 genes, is DVKVTQSSRYLVKRTGEKVFLECVQDMDHENMFWYRQDPGLGLRLIYFSYDVKMKEKGDIPEGYSVSREKKERFSLILESASTNQTSMYLCATHGGSSYNSPLHFGNGTRLTVT.